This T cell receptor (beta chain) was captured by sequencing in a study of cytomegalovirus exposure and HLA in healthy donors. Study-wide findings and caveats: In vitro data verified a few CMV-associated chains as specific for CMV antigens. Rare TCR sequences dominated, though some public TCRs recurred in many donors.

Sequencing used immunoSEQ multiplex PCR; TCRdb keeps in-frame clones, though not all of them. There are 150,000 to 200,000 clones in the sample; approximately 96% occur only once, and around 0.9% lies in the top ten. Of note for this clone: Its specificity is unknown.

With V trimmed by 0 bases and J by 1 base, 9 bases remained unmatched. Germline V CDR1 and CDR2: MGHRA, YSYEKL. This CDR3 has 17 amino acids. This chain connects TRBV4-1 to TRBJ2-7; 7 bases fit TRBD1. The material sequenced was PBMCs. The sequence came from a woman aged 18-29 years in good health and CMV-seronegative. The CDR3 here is CASSQDSQGRGSYEQYF. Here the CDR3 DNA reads TGCGCCAGCAGCCAAGATTCTCAGGGCAGGGGGTCCTACGAGCAGTACTTC.